The source of this T cell receptor (beta chain) is a study of CD8 T cells in ankylosing spondylitis. The CDR3 totals 15 residues. CDR1 is SGHNT and CDR2 is YENEEA in the germline V gene. V lost 5 bases to trimming and J lost 1 base; unmatched junction nucleotides: 4. One entry per CDR3 protein results from TCRdb running MiXCR on the 5' RACE reads. Of 90,000 to 120,000 distinct CDR3 sequences detected, about 25% appear once; the ten largest clones hold roughly an eighth. This rearrangement joins TRBV11-3 to TRBJ2-1; 8 bases line up with TRBD1. The sequencing sample was made of synovial fluid, either unsorted or a sorted T cell fraction (not recorded which). The receptor was derived from a male donor with ankylosing spondylitis. The CDR3 loop is CASSQGQASYNEQFF. The CDR3 region has the DNA TGTGCCAGCAGCCAGGGACAGGCTTCCTACAATGAGCAGTTCTTC.